Following are 11 T cell receptor beta chains from one sample sequenced in a study of molecular identifiers for immune sequencing clone quantification (dated by TCRdb to the late 2010s). The library was produced with PCR. Sequencing instrument: Illumina MiSeq. TCRdb cleaned the public reads at Q25 with fastp, built clones with MiXCR and kept in-frame beta chains. A single entry per CDR3 protein holds the most common genes and DNA from its merged rows. The sample table shows some 41,000 distinct CDR3 sequences, and around 20% are seen once. Roughly 7% of the sample lies in the top ten. The specimen sequenced was naive CD8+ T cells from blood, with Jurkat cell RNA spiked in. Taken with the paper, the label for cell subset or site translates to: FACS-sorted CD8+CD4-CCR7+CD45RA+ naive T cells. These receptor sequences come from a human donor in good health. Some libraries in this study had Jurkat cell RNA spiked in.

The sample holds many counts of this clonotype. J is TRBJ2-1 and V is TRBV19, with no clear D. The CDR3 runs to 15 residues. Trimming shortened V by 2 bases and J by 4 bases, and 12 bases separated the two germline ends. The germline gives CDR1 LNHDA, CDR2 SQIVND (reference sequence). CDR3 protein: CASSITARTYNEQFF. CDR3 nucleotide sequence: TGTGCCAGTAGTATAACAGCGAGAACGTACAATGAGCAGTTCTTC.

This clonotype was seen ten or more times. The J gene is TRBJ2-4, the V gene TRBV28, with D possibly matching TRBD2 (5 bases). The CDR3 totals 14 residues. Germline CDR1 and CDR2: MDHEN and SYDVKM. The ends were cut back, 2 bases at V and 9 bases at J, with 14 bases in the middle. For the CDR3, the DNA is TGTGCCAGCAGTTTACCCGACCCCCGGGGCATTCAGTACTTC. Translating gives CASSLPDPRGIQYF.

By share, this clonotype ranks as medium-sized. This chain connects TRBV6-2 or TRBV6-3 to TRBJ1-5; D possibly corresponds to TRBD1 (6 bases). The germline gives CDR1 MNHEY, CDR2 SVGEGT. The CDR3 sequence is 13 residues long. With 8 bases removed from V and 1 base from J, the gap between germline ends came to 9 bases. CDR3 loop: CASRDRSNQPQHF. In DNA form, the CDR3 reads TGTGCCAGCCGTGACAGGAGCAATCAGCCCCAGCATTTT.

This clonotype was recorded many times. The chain links TRBV29-1 to TRBJ2-2; D gene unclear. The CDR3 totals 12 residues. Germline V gives CDR1 SQVTM, CDR2 ANQGSEA. The V gene lost 4 bases and the J gene lost 4 bases, with 7 bases spanning the gap. The CDR3 is CSVAVGTGELFF. CDR3 in DNA: TGCAGCGTTGCAGTCGGCACCGGGGAGCTGTTTTTT.

The genes are TRBV27 and TRBJ2-7; D call uncertain. The CDR3 sequence is 14 residues long. Germline CDR1 and CDR2: MNHEY and SMNVEV (reference sequence). Trimming pared 3 bases from V and 2 bases from J, leaving 11 bases between. This chain's CDR3 is CASSLLASPYEQYF. CDR3 DNA sequence: TGTGCCAGCAGTTTGTTGGCCAGCCCCTACGAGCAGTACTTC.

This clonotype was found many times. This chain links TRBV4-3 with TRBJ2-2; D gene unclear. Trimming removed 0 bases at V and 7 bases at J, with 15 bases between. This CDR3 spans 16 amino acids. CDR1 LGHNA and CDR2 YSLEER come from the germline V gene. CDR3 protein: CASSQEGELASGELFF. The CDR3 coding sequence is TGCGCCAGCAGCCAAGAGGGCGAGCTGGCCAGCGGGGAGCTGTTTTTT.

This clonotype was counted many times. V usage is TRBV2 and J usage is TRBJ1-5; D ambiguous. The V end was cut by 0 bases, the J end by 0 bases, with 9 bases between. Germline V gene lookup returns CDR1 SNHLY and CDR2 FYNNEI. There are 16 residues in the CDR3. The CDR3 loop is CASSEALWDSNQPQHF. The CDR3 nucleotides read TGTGCCAGCAGTGAAGCGCTTTGGGATAGCAATCAGCCCCAGCATTTT.

In its sample, this clonotype was seen many times. V gene TRBV4-3 combines with J gene TRBJ2-7; 7 bases are shared with TRBD1. Germline V gives CDR1 LGHNA, CDR2 YSLEER. The trim removed 1 base at V and 3 bases at J, leaving 3 bases unmatched. The CDR3 spans 14 residues. CDR3 bases: TGCGCCAGCAGCCAAGGACAGGGACACTACGAGCAGTACTTC. It translates to CASSQGQGHYEQYF.

This clonotype was seen ten or more times. This chain uses TRBV7-2 with TRBJ2-7, with D possibly TRBD2 on 6 matching bases. The CDR3 contains 15 residues. The V end lost 1 base, the J end lost 0 bases, and 10 bases lay between the germline ends. Germline loops: CDR1 SGHTA, CDR2 FQGNSA. The CDR3 DNA reads TGTGCCAGCAGCTTAGTGGAGGGGAGCTCCTACGAGCAGTACTTC. It specifies CASSLVEGSSYEQYF.

This clonotype was detected only once. A read error may be the cause here, since a much bigger clone is one base away. This chain links TRBV7-2 with TRBJ2-5; TRBD2 is a possible D gene (5 bases). This CDR3 spans 14 amino acids. Per germline, CDR1 SGHTA and CDR2 FQGNSA. The V and J ends lost 8 bases and 1 base respectively, with 14 bases between them. CDR3: CASGSRVFQETQYF. The CDR3 DNA sequence: TGTGCCAGCGGCTCGCGGGTATTCCAAGAGACCCAGTACTTC.

This clonotype qualifies as medium-sized. The rearrangement links TRBV5-5 to TRBJ2-5; D is unclear. CDR3 length: 14 residues. V was shortened by 0 bases and J by 3 bases, with 9 bases between the two germline ends. Per the germline V gene, CDR1 is SGHKS and CDR2 is YYEKEE (reference sequence). The CDR3 DNA reads as TGTGCCAGCAGCTTGGTCCAGCCAAAAGAGACCCAGTACTTC. It yields the protein CASSLVQPKETQYF.